This T cell receptor beta chain emerged from a study of T cell changes during pregnancy in multiple sclerosis. Assay used: immunoSEQ multiplex PCR; TCRdb lists only in-frame clones, some missing. Here the sample spans some 80,000 clones, roughly 90% being singletons. The clonotype originates from a female donor with multiple sclerosis, enrolled in a pregnancy study. This specimen was peripheral blood, taken in the first trimester of pregnancy.

Here the CDR3 reads CASSVGVSGRFQETQYF. CDR3 in DNA: TGTGCCAGCAGCGTAGGTGTCAGCGGGAGGTTCCAAGAGACCCAGTACTTC. This chain joins TRBV9 and TRBJ2-5; 9 bases map to TRBD2. Trimming took 0 bases from V and 1 from J; bases not matched to a gene: 7. There are 17 residues in the CDR3. Germline V lookup: CDR1 SGDLS, CDR2 YYNGEE.